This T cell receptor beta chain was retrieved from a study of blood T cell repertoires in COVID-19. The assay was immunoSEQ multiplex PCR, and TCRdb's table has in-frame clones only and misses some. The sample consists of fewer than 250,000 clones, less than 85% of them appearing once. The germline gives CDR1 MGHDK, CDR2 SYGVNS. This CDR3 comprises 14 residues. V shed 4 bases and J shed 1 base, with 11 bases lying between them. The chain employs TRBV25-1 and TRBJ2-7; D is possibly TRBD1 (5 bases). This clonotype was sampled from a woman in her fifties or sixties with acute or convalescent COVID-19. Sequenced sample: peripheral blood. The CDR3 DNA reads TGTGCCAGCAGTGGGACGTCAGGGTCCTACGAGCAGTACTTC. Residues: CASSGTSGSYEQYF.